This TCR beta chain was captured in a study of blood T cell repertoires in COVID-19. Study-level background: The United States, Italy and Spain supplied acute and convalescent COVID-19 samples. Sample material is recorded as cDNA or gDNA derived from T cells, B-cell-depleted T cells, or PBMCs.

Per the study methods: It was from reference gene primer amplification that nucleated cell counts were estimated. Only in-frame clones appear in the TCRdb table, and some are missing; sequencing was by immunoSEQ multiplex PCR. The V and J calls and clone size were taken over from that table, and D and trimming were inferred from the DNA. The profile shows 150,000 to 200,000 clones, around 89% of them singletons. The TCR sequence derives from a man in his 60s with acute or convalescent COVID-19. The material sequenced was peripheral blood.

CDR3 sequence: CASSIGQPNQPQHF. CDR3 DNA sequence: TGTGCCAGTAGTATAGGACAGCCCAATCAGCCCCAGCATTTT. This chain joins TRBV19 and TRBJ1-5, with D perhaps TRBD1 (5 bases). This CDR3 region has 14 residues. Between the trimmed V and J ends, which lost 1 base and 3 bases, there was a span of 7 bases. Germline-derived CDR1 and CDR2 are LNHDA and SQIVND (reference sequence).